The next 28 T cell receptor beta chains were all read from a single sample in a study of monozygotic twins with inflammatory bowel disease. TCRdb re-analyzed the 5' RACE reads; it lists each CDR3 protein once, without DNA. The listing contains roughly 150,000 distinct CDR3 sequences. Source material: blood. Receptors originate from a human donor with ulcerative colitis or Crohn's disease, or a healthy co-twin of an affected twin (not recorded which).

CDR3 sequence: CSARNPSGAQGYTF. The V and J genes are TRBV20-1 and TRBJ1-2; no DNA is available, so the TRBD1 call from TCRdb remains unchecked. This CDR3 has 14 amino acids. The germline V gene encodes CDR1 DFQATT and CDR2 SNEGSKA (reference sequence).

V and J are TRBV11-2 and TRBJ2-5; the D call from TCRdb, TRBD2, cannot be confirmed without DNA. Per germline, CDR1 SGHAT and CDR2 FQNNGV. The CDR3 spans 16 residues. CDR3 residues: CASSSPPRDLQETQYF.

CDR3 sequence reads: CASSPARGAYEQYF. V is TRBV9 and J is TRBJ2-7; the D call of TRBD1 rests on TCRdb alone, since no DNA is present to check it. Germline values: CDR1 SGDLS, CDR2 YYNGEE. CDR3 size: 14 residues.

The V gene is TRBV6-6, the J gene TRBJ2-5; the D call from TCRdb, TRBD2, cannot be confirmed without DNA. Per germline, CDR1 MNHNY and CDR2 SVGAGI (reference sequence). The CDR3 is 14 amino acids. The CDR3 loop reads CASSYFGPQETQYF.

The V gene is TRBV7-3, the J gene TRBJ1-1. The CDR3 sequence is 14 residues long. Per the germline V gene, CDR1 is SGHTA and CDR2 is FQGTGA. CDR3 sequence: CASSLGVQGTEAFF.

The chain joins TRBV5-1 to TRBJ1-1. This CDR3 contains 16 residues. Germline lookup yields CDR1 SGHRS and CDR2 YFSETQ. This CDR3 is CASSFTANKRDTEAFF.

The rearrangement uses TRBV7-6 and TRBJ2-2. Germline V gene sequence: CDR1 SGHVS, CDR2 FNYEAQ. The CDR3 sequence is 17 residues long. The CDR3 reads CASSLGSGGANTGELFF.

The V call is TRBV19, the J call TRBJ2-3; TCRdb reports TRBD1, a call that lacks DNA to check it against. This CDR3 spans 17 amino acids. Germline-derived CDR1 and CDR2 are LNHDA and SQIVND (reference sequence). This chain's CDR3 is CASSRLRGDASTDTQYF.

The V and J genes are TRBV5-1 and TRBJ2-7. Germline V lookup: CDR1 SGHRS, CDR2 YFSETQ. The CDR3 is 11 residues long. CDR3 in amino acids: CASSVQNEEYF. Complete variable domain (other parts from reference TRBV5-1 and TRBJ2-7): KAGVTQTPRYLIKTRGQQVTLSCSPISGHRSVSWYQQTPGQGLQFLFEYFSETQRNKGNFPGRFSGRQFSNSRSEMNVSTLELGDSALYLCASSVQNEEYFGPGTRLTVT.

The chain has TRBV20-1 and TRBJ1-2; TCRdb outputs TRBD1, but without DNA this stays unchecked. The germline V gene encodes CDR1 DFQATT and CDR2 SNEGSKA (reference sequence). The length of the CDR3 is 15 residues. Here the CDR3 reads CSARGGDSHNYGYTF.

This chain links TRBV27 with TRBJ1-1; TCRdb's assignment of TRBD1 cannot be checked, as there is no DNA. Germline V gene lookup returns CDR1 MNHEY and CDR2 SMNVEV (reference sequence). This CDR3 has 14 amino acids. CDR3 residues: CASSFVPLGTEAFF.

The chain has TRBV6-1 and TRBJ1-2; TCRdb proposes TRBD1, but this gene call is untestable without DNA. The CDR3 length is 16 residues. Germline V gives CDR1 MNHNS, CDR2 SASEGT. Here the CDR3 reads CASSPGQSRMNYGYTF.

The V call is TRBV7-8, the J call TRBJ2-7. Germline CDR1 and CDR2: SGHVS and FQNEAQ. The CDR3 consists of 15 residues. The CDR3 protein is CASSLGPDHSYEQYF.

The gene calls are TRBV7-2 and TRBJ1-5. Germline values: CDR1 SGHTA, CDR2 FQGNSA. The CDR3 loop spans 12 amino acids. CDR3 protein: CASSQYSQPQHF.

This chain joins TRBV5-1 and TRBJ1-1. Looked up from germline, CDR1 is SGHRS and CDR2 is YFSETQ. The CDR3 spans 13 residues. Here the CDR3 reads CASSFVSVTEAFF.

The chain employs TRBV6-5 and TRBJ1-2; TCRdb gives TRBD1 as the D gene, but with no DNA this cannot be confirmed. The V gene's germline CDR1 is MNHEY and CDR2 SVGAGI. The CDR3 length is 15 residues. CDR3 residues: CASSYPGTGSYGYTF.

The chain employs TRBV7-8 and TRBJ1-1; the D call of TRBD1 rests on TCRdb alone, since no DNA is present to check it. The CDR3 is 15 amino acids. Looked up from germline, CDR1 is SGHVS and CDR2 is FQNEAQ. The CDR3 loop is CASSFHPQGNTEAFF.

The V gene is TRBV19, the J gene TRBJ1-5; TCRdb indicates TRBD1, and absent DNA this call remains unverified. The length of the CDR3 is 15 residues. CDR1 is LNHDA, CDR2 SQIVND, per germline (reference sequence). Here the CDR3 reads CASSISGVDGQPQHF.

V and J are TRBV5-1 and TRBJ2-7; the TCRdb D gene call, TRBD2, has no DNA to confirm it. CDR1 is SGHRS, CDR2 YFSETQ, per germline. This CDR3 has 15 amino acids. CDR3 sequence: CASSPGTADTYEQYF.

V gene TRBV6-1 combines with J gene TRBJ2-3; TCRdb names TRBD2, which stays unverified in the absence of DNA. Germline CDR1 and CDR2: MNHNS and SASEGT. This CDR3 region has 16 residues. CDR3 residues: CASSGGTSGGTDTQYF.

This chain connects TRBV5-1 to TRBJ1-1; TCRdb's D call of TRBD1 is untestable without DNA. Germline lookup yields CDR1 SGHRS and CDR2 YFSETQ. There are 15 residues in the CDR3. Here the CDR3 reads CASSLRTGPNTEAFF. Full variable domain (rest looked up from reference TRBV5-1 and TRBJ1-1): KAGVTQTPRYLIKTRGQQVTLSCSPISGHRSVSWYQQTPGQGLQFLFEYFSETQRNKGNFPGRFSGRQFSNSRSEMNVSTLELGDSALYLCASSLRTGPNTEAFFGQGTRLTVV.

The rearrangement joins TRBV27 to TRBJ2-3. Germline CDR1 reads MNHEY; CDR2 reads SMNVEV (reference sequence). The CDR3 has 14 amino acids. CDR3 amino acids: CASSWGLDTDTQYF.

J is TRBJ2-7 and V is TRBV5-1; the TCRdb call, TRBD1, lacks DNA for checking. The CDR3 contains 14 residues. Per the germline V gene, CDR1 is SGHRS and CDR2 is YFSETQ. The CDR3 sequence is CASMAAGGPYEQYF.

This chain uses TRBV5-5 with TRBJ2-2; absent DNA, TCRdb's TRBD1 call cannot be checked. CDR3 length: 15 residues. Germline V gene lookup returns CDR1 SGHKS and CDR2 YYEKEE (reference sequence). This chain's CDR3 is CASSLGTGGTGELFF.

The chain has TRBV25-1 and TRBJ1-2; lacking DNA, the TRBD1 call made by TCRdb goes unchecked. The germline gives CDR1 MGHDK, CDR2 SYGVNS. This CDR3 has 15 amino acids. The chain's CDR3 is CASRPDRGGNYGYTF.

V and J are TRBV5-5 and TRBJ2-7; TCRdb's D gene call, TRBD2, goes unchecked for lack of DNA. The CDR3 runs to 16 residues. Per the germline V gene, CDR1 is SGHKS and CDR2 is YYEKEE (reference sequence). The CDR3 sequence: CASSLVGSGFSYEQYF.

The chain has TRBV20-1 and TRBJ1-5. The germline V gene has CDR1 DFQATT and CDR2 SNEGSKA (reference sequence). The CDR3 loop spans 13 amino acids. The CDR3 protein is CSARESAFQPQHF.

V gene TRBV20-1 combines with J gene TRBJ1-6; the D gene TCRdb calls, TRBD1, cannot be checked with no DNA. Germline CDR1 is DFQATT and CDR2 is SNEGSKA (reference sequence). The CDR3 loop spans 15 amino acids. The CDR3 here is CSARATGGGNSPLHF.